These 21 T cell receptor beta chains were sequenced from one sample in a study of T cells in localized non-small cell lung cancer. The repertoire was sequenced with immunoSEQ multiplex PCR; TCRdb's copy has only in-frame clones and lacks some. Among fewer than 25,000 clones, about nine tenths were seen once, and the ten largest hold roughly 7.2%. Sequenced here: peripheral blood, sampled before any cancer treatment. The receptors here all came from a woman aged 40 to 75 with stage I lung adenocarcinoma.

This sequence joins TRBV7-9 and TRBJ1-2, with D tentatively TRBD1 (6 bases). The V gene's germline CDR1 is SEHNR and CDR2 FQNEAQ (reference sequence). Trimming cost V 5 bases and J 4 bases, with 14 bases left between them. This CDR3 region has 14 residues. Here the CDR3 reads CASSLDRSPYGYTF. The CDR3 region has the DNA TGTGCCAGCAGCCTCGACAGGTCTCCCTATGGCTACACCTTC.

This chain joins TRBV6-6 and TRBJ2-7; D is uncertain. V was shortened by 10 bases and J by 0 bases, with 13 bases between the two germline ends. CDR1 is MNHNY and CDR2 is SVGAGI in the germline V gene (reference sequence). CDR3 length equals 13 residues. The CDR3 is CATHQSSSYEQYF. In DNA, the CDR3 is TGTGCCACCCACCAAAGTAGCTCCTACGAGCAGTACTTC.

This clone was seen only once. The chain employs TRBV28 and TRBJ1-5, with D perhaps matching TRBD1 (6 bases). V lost 2 bases, J lost 2 bases, and 13 bases lay in between. CDR3 length equals 16 residues. CDR1 and CDR2 from the germline V gene are MDHEN and SYDVKM. The CDR3 DNA is TGTGCCAGCAGTTTAGTGGGGGCTCGAGGCAATCAGCCCCAGCATTTT. This gives the protein CASSLVGARGNQPQHF.

The chain recombines TRBV5-1 with TRBJ2-1; D gene ambiguous. V lost 1 base and J 0 bases, leaving 8 bases between the germline ends. CDR1 and CDR2 (germline): SGHRS, YFSETQ. CDR3 length equals 15 residues. CDR3 nucleotide sequence: TGCGCCAGCAGCTTGAACCAGAACTCCTACAATGAGCAGTTCTTC. This sequence encodes CASSLNQNSYNEQFF.

The rearrangement links TRBV5-4 to TRBJ2-7; D might be TRBD1 or TRBD2, each matching 5 bases. Germline CDR1 and CDR2: SGHNT and YYREEE (reference sequence). V was clipped by 5 bases and J by 3 bases, with 15 bases between them. There are 14 residues in the CDR3. CDR3 bases: TGTGCCAGCAGAGCTTTGGGGGAGCGCTACGAGCAGTACTTC. It codes for CASRALGERYEQYF.

V is TRBV5-1 and J is TRBJ1-5; D is possibly TRBD1 (5 bases). V was clipped by 5 bases and J by 3 bases, with 15 bases between them. Germline assignment: CDR1 SGHRS and CDR2 YFSETQ. CDR3 size: 15 residues. The CDR3 DNA is TGCGCCAGCAGTGAGAGGGGAGACGCCAATCAGCCCCAGCATTTT. Its translation: CASSERGDANQPQHF.

The chain employs TRBV6-5 and TRBJ2-1; 10 bases match TRBD2. From germline, CDR1 is MNHEY and CDR2 SVGAGI. V shed 8 bases and J 4 bases; nucleotides not matched to a gene: 5. The CDR3 extends over 14 amino acids. Here the CDR3 DNA reads TGTGCCAGCGGCCAGCGGGAGGGTTACAATGAGCAGTTCTTC. Amino acid sequence: CASGQREGYNEQFF.

The CDR3, as DNA: TGTGCCACCAGCAGTGGGACTAGCGGGAAGAGTGTGTTCTTC. The encoded protein is CATSSGTSGKSVFF. The genes are TRBV15 and TRBJ2-1, with TRBD2 identical over 13 bases. This CDR3 spans 14 amino acids. J gave up 15 bases and V 3 bases, and 8 bases lay outside the gene matches. The V gene's germline CDR1 is LNHNV and CDR2 YYDKDF (reference sequence).

V usage is TRBV20-1 and J usage is TRBJ2-5; D not resolved. Germline assignment: CDR1 DFQATT and CDR2 SNEGSKA (reference sequence). This CDR3 is 11 amino acids long. V was shortened by 2 bases and J by 4 bases, with 5 bases between the two germline ends. CDR3 protein: CSARMGETQYF. For the CDR3, the DNA is TGCAGTGCTAGAATGGGAGAGACCCAGTACTTC.

The chain is built from TRBV6-5 and TRBJ2-1; D gene uncertain. V lost 3 bases, J lost 13 bases, and 13 bases lay in between. Germline assignment: CDR1 MNHEY and CDR2 SVGAGI. This CDR3 is built from 12 residues. CDR3 bases: TGTGCCAGCAGTTATTCTCCGCTCATCCAGTTCTTC. It encodes CASSYSPLIQFF.

The chain employs TRBV11-1 and TRBJ2-1, with TRBD2 matching over 9 bases. The trim removed 4 bases at V and 1 base at J, leaving 8 bases unmatched. The CDR3 runs to 17 residues. Germline CDR1 SGHAT, CDR2 FQDESV (reference sequence). The CDR3 region is CASSSRHSGSSYNEQFF. The CDR3 bases are TGTGCCAGCAGCTCCCGTCATAGCGGGAGTTCCTACAATGAGCAGTTCTTC.

The chain links TRBV10-2 to TRBJ1-1; D might be TRBD1 (5 bases). The CDR3 is made up of 12 amino acids. Germline-derived CDR1 and CDR2 are WSHSY and SAAADI. V was trimmed by 3 bases and J by 10 bases, leaving 12 bases between them. CDR3 DNA: TGCGCCAGCAGTGAAGGCAGGGCTGTAGCTTTCTTT. Its protein product is CASSEGRAVAFF.

J is TRBJ2-3 and V is TRBV11-3; D gene uncertain. Germline V gives CDR1 SGHNT, CDR2 YENEEA. Trimming left V 5 bases short and J 3 bases short, with 12 bases between. The CDR3 is made up of 14 amino acids. DNA for the CDR3: TGTGCCAGCAGCACCCCCGGCGATACAGATACGCAGTATTTT. The encoded protein is CASSTPGDTDTQYF. Full variable domain (outside the CDR3, taken from reference TRBV11-3 and TRBJ2-3): EAGVVQSPRYKIIEKKQPVAFWCNPISGHNTLYWYLQNLGQGPELLIRYENEEAVDDSQLPKDRFSAERLKGVDSTLKIQPAELGDSAVYLCASSTPGDTDTQYFGPGTRLTVL.

V usage is TRBV6-1 and J usage is TRBJ1-1, with 7 bases lining up with TRBD1. Germline V gives CDR1 MNHNS, CDR2 SASEGT. Trimming removed 5 bases from V and 8 bases from J; junction bases left unmatched: 8. The CDR3 is made up of 13 amino acids. CDR3 sequence reads: CASSRQGFLEAFF. The CDR3 DNA sequence: TGTGCCAGCAGTCGACAGGGATTCCTAGAAGCTTTCTTT.

This chain uses TRBV18 with TRBJ1-1, with D perhaps matching TRBD1 (5 bases). Germline loops: CDR1 KGHSH, CDR2 LQKENI. CDR3 length: 15 amino acids. Trimming shortened V by 2 bases and J by 0 bases, and 10 bases separated the two germline ends. CDR3 residues: CASSPEGYLNTEAFF. CDR3 DNA: TGTGCCAGCTCACCAGAGGGGTACCTGAACACTGAAGCTTTCTTT.

The CDR3 loop reads CASSIFEGQPQHF. CDR3 bases: TGTGCCAGTAGTATTTTCGAGGGTCAGCCCCAGCATTTT. The gene calls are TRBV19 and TRBJ1-5; D remains unclear. CDR3 length: 13 amino acids. V lost 3 bases and J lost 6, with 9 bases in between. Germline V gene lookup returns CDR1 LNHDA and CDR2 SQIVND (reference sequence).

The gene calls are TRBV6-5 and TRBJ2-1; D remains ambiguous. Trimming took 0 bases from V and 6 from J, leaving 12 bases between them. Germline V gene sequence: CDR1 MNHEY, CDR2 SVGAGI. This CDR3 comprises 15 residues. The CDR3 region is CASSYSRTPINEQFF. The CDR3 DNA sequence: TGTGCCAGCAGTTACTCCCGGACCCCGATCAATGAGCAGTTCTTC.

The V call is TRBV10-3, the J call TRBJ1-1; 9 bases match TRBD1. The CDR3 contains 15 residues. Trimming cost V 6 bases and J 1 base; bases outside gene matches: 6. Germline loops: CDR1 ENHRY, CDR2 SYGVKD. The CDR3: CAIRPDRGWNTEAFF. The CDR3 DNA reads as TGTGCCATCAGGCCGGACAGGGGTTGGAACACTGAAGCTTTCTTT.

In this sample, this clone turned up a few times. The chain links TRBV5-6 to TRBJ2-7; D may be TRBD2 (6 bases). The germline V gene has CDR1 SGHDT and CDR2 YYEEEE. The V gene lost 3 bases and the J gene lost 4 bases, with 11 bases spanning the gap. The CDR3 length is 13 residues. CDR3 amino acids: CASSSAGRYEQYF. The CDR3 DNA follows: TGTGCCAGCAGCTCGGCAGGGAGGTACGAGCAGTACTTC.

The chain joins TRBV18 to TRBJ2-3; TRBD2 aligns across 7 bases. The CDR3 is 15 residues long. Losses at the gene ends were 6 bases for V and 4 bases for J; bases not matched to a gene: 10. Germline V gives CDR1 KGHSH, CDR2 LQKENI. In DNA, the CDR3 is TGTGCCAGCTCTACCGGGAGCGGGAAGGCAGATACGCAGTATTTT. As protein: CASSTGSGKADTQYF.

The chain couples TRBV6-8 to TRBJ2-1; D is unclear. This CDR3 spans 15 amino acids. CDR1 MNHGY and CDR2 SAAAGT come from the germline V gene. The V and J ends lost 0 bases and 8 bases respectively, with 14 bases between them. The CDR3: CASSYSGVGLDEQFF. In DNA, the CDR3 is TGTGCCAGCAGTTACTCGGGCGTGGGGTTGGATGAGCAGTTCTTC.